This T cell receptor (beta chain) was sequenced during a study of neoadjuvant anti-PD-1 for oral cavity cancer. This table comes from immunoSEQ multiplex PCR, and its TCRdb copy is limited to in-frame clones, with some not included. Among over 13,000 clones listed, roughly 74% were seen once. The J segment lost 7 bases and the V segment lost 6 bases, leaving 6 bases of the junction unmatched. Germline V gene lookup returns CDR1 MNHEY and CDR2 SMNVEV (reference sequence). The CDR3 length is 13 residues. This sample's time point: after neoadjuvant nivolumab, at surgical resection. The rearrangement links TRBV27 to TRBJ2-1; 7 bases match TRBD1. The source material was PBMCs, sampled after nivolumab (anti-PD-1) treatment. The clonotype was recovered from a person between 40 and 79 years old with oral cavity squamous cell carcinoma. CDR3 sequence (DNA): TGTGCCAGCAGCCTAGACAGGGCAAATGAGCAGTTCTTC. It yields the protein CASSLDRANEQFF.